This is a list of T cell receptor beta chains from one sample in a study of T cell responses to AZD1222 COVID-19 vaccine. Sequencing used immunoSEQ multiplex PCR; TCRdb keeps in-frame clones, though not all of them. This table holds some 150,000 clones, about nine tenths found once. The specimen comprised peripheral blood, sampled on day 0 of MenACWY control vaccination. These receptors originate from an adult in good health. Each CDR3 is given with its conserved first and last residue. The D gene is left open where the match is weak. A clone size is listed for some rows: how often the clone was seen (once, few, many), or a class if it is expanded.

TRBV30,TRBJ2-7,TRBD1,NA,TGTGCCTGGGACAGGGACGGTACCTACGAGCAGTACTTC,CAWDRDGTYEQYF
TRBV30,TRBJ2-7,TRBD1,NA,TGTGCCTGGACCAGGGGGCCGATCGGCGAGCAGTACTTC,CAWTRGPIGEQYF
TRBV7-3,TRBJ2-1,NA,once,TGTGCCAGCAGCTTAACGTCGCTGAACAATGAGCAGTTCTTC,CASSLTSLNNEQFF
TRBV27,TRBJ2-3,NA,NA,TGTGCCAGCAGTTTATGGCGGACAGATACGCAGTATTTT,CASSLWRTDTQYF
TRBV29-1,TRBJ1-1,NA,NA,TGCAGCGTTGACCGAAGTGGAGGGATAAACACTGAAGCTTTCTTT,CSVDRSGGINTEAFF
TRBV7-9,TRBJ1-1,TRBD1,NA,TGTGCCAGCAGCTTAGAGGGGACAGGGAAGAGAGCTTTCTTT,CASSLEGTGKRAFF
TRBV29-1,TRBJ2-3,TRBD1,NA,TGCAGCGTAACCGGGACAGGGGCACCAGATACGCAGTATTTT,CSVTGTGAPDTQYF
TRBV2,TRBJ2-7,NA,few,TGTGCCAGTATCTTTGGACTGGAGAGCTCCTACGAGCAGTACTTC,CASIFGLESSYEQYF
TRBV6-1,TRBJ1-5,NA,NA,TGTGCCAGCAGTGAAGCGCGGGGGGCCAGCAATCAGCCCCAGCATTTT,CASSEARGASNQPQHF
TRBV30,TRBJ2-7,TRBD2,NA,TGTGCCTGGAGTGTGGTCGCGGGGGGTCCCTACGAGCAGTACTTC,CAWSVVAGGPYEQYF
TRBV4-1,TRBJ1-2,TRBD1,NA,TGCGCCAGCAGCCACCCGGGACAGTACTATGGCTACACCTTC,CASSHPGQYYGYTF
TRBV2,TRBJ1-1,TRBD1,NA,TGTGCCAGCAGAGCGGGGACAGCCTCCCCTGAAGCTTTCTTT,CASRAGTASPEAFF
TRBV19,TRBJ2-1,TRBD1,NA,TGTGCCAGTAGTATGGGGACAGGCAATGAGCAGTTCTTC,CASSMGTGNEQFF
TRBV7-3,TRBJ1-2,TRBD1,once,TGTGCCAGCAGCTCCCAGGGGGCGCATGGCTACACCTTC,CASSSQGAHGYTF
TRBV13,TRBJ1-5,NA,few,TGTGCCAGCAGCGAAGCCCGGGCAGGAGATCAGCCCCAGCATTTT,CASSEARAGDQPQHF
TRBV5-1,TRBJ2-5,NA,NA,TGCGCCAGCAGCCTTCCACAGATACAAGAGACCCAGTACTTC,CASSLPQIQETQYF
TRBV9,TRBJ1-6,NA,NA,TGTGCCAGCAGCGTAGAGGGGGACGGCTATAATTCACCCCTCCACTTT,CASSVEGDGYNSPLHF
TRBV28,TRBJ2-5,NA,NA,TGTGCCAGCAGTCCTCCTTATGAAGAGACCCAGTACTTC,CASSPPYEETQYF
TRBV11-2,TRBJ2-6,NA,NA,TGTGCCAGCACCTCGTGGGGCGGGGCCAACGTCCTGACTTTC,CASTSWGGANVLTF
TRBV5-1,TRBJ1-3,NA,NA,TGCGCCAGCAGCTTGGCCTCAGGGAGCTCTGGAAACACCATATATTTT,CASSLASGSSGNTIYF
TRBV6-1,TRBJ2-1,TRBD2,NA,TGTGCCAGCAGTGCCTTAGCGGGGACCCTTTACAATGAGCAGTTCTTC,CASSALAGTLYNEQFF
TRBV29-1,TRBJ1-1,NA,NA,TGCAGCGCCGCCGGTGGGGCGGGCACTGAAGCTTTCTTT,CSAAGGAGTEAFF
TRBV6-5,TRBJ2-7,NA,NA,TGTGCCACCGTTGGGGGGACCTCCTACGAGCAGTACTTC,CATVGGTSYEQYF
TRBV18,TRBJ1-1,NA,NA,TGTGCCAGCTCACGCGCAGGTGGGGTCACTGAAGCTTTCTTT,CASSRAGGVTEAFF
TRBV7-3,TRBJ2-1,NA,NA,TGTGCCAGCAGTCCAATTCCGGGGACAAACTCCTACAATGAGCAGTTCTTC,CASSPIPGTNSYNEQFF
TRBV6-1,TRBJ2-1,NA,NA,TGTGCCAGCAGTGACACAGGGGGGGGCTCCTACAATGAGCAGTTCTTC,CASSDTGGGSYNEQFF
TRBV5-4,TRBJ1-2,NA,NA,TGTGCCAGCAACAACGGTTGGGACACCTTCTACACCTTC,CASNNGWDTFYTF
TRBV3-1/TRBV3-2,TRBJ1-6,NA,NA,TGTGCCAGCAGCCTTACTGACGGGAATTCACCCCTCCACTTT,CASSLTDGNSPLHF
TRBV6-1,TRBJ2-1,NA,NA,TGTGCCAGCAGTGAAATAGGCAGGGTTCCTGAGCAGTTCTTC,CASSEIGRVPEQFF